These 6 T cell receptor beta chains came from one sample sequenced in a study of blood T cell repertoires in COVID-19. Only in-frame clones appear in the TCRdb table, and some are missing; sequencing was by immunoSEQ multiplex PCR. The sample gives about 140,000 clones, around 80% of which show up once; 9.5% to 13% is in the top ten. Sequenced sample: peripheral blood. These receptors came from a man aged 60-69 years who had recovered from COVID-19.

The chain has TRBV11-2 and TRBJ1-5; possibly TRBD1 for D (5 bases). The germline V gene has CDR1 SGHAT and CDR2 FQNNGV. The ends were cut back, 5 bases at V and 5 bases at J, with 16 bases in the middle. The CDR3 has 15 amino acids. The CDR3 sequence is CASSTEGREDQPQHF. The CDR3, as DNA: TGTGCCAGCAGCACCGAGGGCAGGGAGGATCAGCCCCAGCATTTT.

This chain connects TRBV6-5 to TRBJ1-5, with TRBD1 as a possible D gene (5 bases). Per the germline V gene, CDR1 is MNHEY and CDR2 is SVGAGI. Between the trimmed V and J ends, which lost 6 bases and 2 bases, there was a span of 14 bases. The CDR3 totals 15 residues. As DNA, the CDR3 is TGTGCCAGCAGCCAAGAAGGACACGGCAATCAGCCCCAGCATTTT. As protein: CASSQEGHGNQPQHF.

The V and J genes are TRBV5-1 and TRBJ2-7; TRBD1 is a possible D gene (6 bases). V was cut by 3 bases and J by 3 bases, with 13 bases left in between. This CDR3 region has 14 residues. Germline CDR1 SGHRS, CDR2 YFSETQ. In nucleotides, the CDR3 is TGCGCCAGCAGCTACTCGACAGGTTTCTACGAGCAGTACTTC. Protein sequence: CASSYSTGFYEQYF.

The CDR3 spells CASSPGRLAGAYEQYF. The CDR3 region has the DNA TGTGCCAGCAGCCCCGGACGACTAGCGGGGGCCTACGAGCAGTACTTC. This chain links TRBV13 with TRBJ2-7; 12 positions match TRBD2. Germline V gene sequence: CDR1 PRHDT, CDR2 FYEKMQ (reference sequence). V lost 5 bases and J lost 2; bases outside the gene matches: 7. This CDR3 has 16 amino acids.

The genes are TRBV5-1 and TRBJ1-6, with 11 nucleotides matching TRBD1. CDR1 is SGHRS, CDR2 YFSETQ, per germline. After removal of 0 bases from V and 10 bases from J, the junction contained 3 bases not matched to a gene. This CDR3 region has 15 residues. The DNA of the CDR3 is TGCGCCAGCAGCTTGGAGGGACAGGGGGAATCACCCCTCCACTTT. It yields the protein CASSLEGQGESPLHF.

The chain couples TRBV7-2 to TRBJ1-2; D call uncertain. Looked up from germline, CDR1 is SGHTA and CDR2 is FQGNSA. CDR3 size: 14 residues. V dropped 5 bases and J dropped 4 bases, with 14 bases sitting between them. Written as DNA, the CDR3 is TGTGCCAGCAGCCAAACAGCCAGGTCCTATGGCTACACCTTC. Its protein product is CASSQTARSYGYTF.